The 23 T cell receptor beta chains below come from one sample, sequenced in a study of blood T cell repertoires in COVID-19. Some clones are missing from TCRdb's copy, which holds only in-frame ones; the method was immunoSEQ multiplex PCR. The sample carries some 190,000 clones, approximately 85% recorded once. Sequenced input: peripheral blood. These receptors all come from a woman aged 55-70 years with acute or convalescent COVID-19.

The chain is built from TRBV7-2 and TRBJ2-1; tentatively, D is TRBD2 (6 bases). The length of the CDR3 is 13 residues. Trimming pared 6 bases from V and 6 bases from J, leaving 12 bases between. Germline V lookup: CDR1 SGHTA, CDR2 FQGNSA. The CDR3 here is CASRAGPGNEQFF. CDR3 coding DNA: TGTGCCAGCAGAGCGGGCCCCGGCAATGAGCAGTTCTTC.

This chain connects TRBV5-1 to TRBJ2-3; 9 bases line up with TRBD2. The CDR3 runs to 13 residues. After removal of 3 bases from V and 5 bases from J, the junction contained 1 base not matched to a gene. CDR1 is SGHRS, CDR2 YFSETQ, per germline. The DNA for the CDR3 is TGCGCCAGCAGCTGGACTAGCGTAGATACGCAGTATTTT. As protein: CASSWTSVDTQYF.

This sequence joins TRBV2 and TRBJ1-6; D is uncertain. The CDR3 length is 13 residues. From germline, CDR1 is SNHLY and CDR2 FYNNEI. The V and J ends lost 6 bases and 5 bases respectively, with 8 bases between them. The CDR3 DNA reads as TGTGCCAGCAGGGTACAGAATAATTCACCCCTCCACTTT. Residues: CASRVQNNSPLHF.

The chain couples TRBV6-5 to TRBJ2-7, with D tentatively TRBD1 (5 bases). The CDR3 runs 15 residues. Trimming left V 7 bases short and J 4 bases short, with 20 bases between. The germline V gene has CDR1 MNHEY and CDR2 SVGAGI. CDR3 bases: TGTGCCAGCACCCCCGGACAATCGGCAGTATACGAGCAGTACGTC. The encoded protein is CASTPGQSAVYEQYV.

This clone was observed once. V gene TRBV18 combines with J gene TRBJ1-5, with D unclear. CDR1 is KGHSH, CDR2 LQKENI, per germline. Trimming removed 9 bases at V and 5 bases at J, with 14 bases between. The CDR3 loop spans 13 amino acids. The CDR3 here is CASSSEEYQPQHF. The CDR3 nucleotides read TGTGCCAGTTCCAGTGAGGAGTATCAGCCCCAGCATTTT.

The table lists this clone with a few counts. V gene TRBV7-9 combines with J gene TRBJ1-6; 8 bases map to TRBD1. The CDR3 has 16 residues. Unmatched junction bases numbered 6, after V lost 4 bases and J lost 4 bases. Germline V lookup: CDR1 SEHNR, CDR2 FQNEAQ (reference sequence). This CDR3 reads CASSYTGTGYNSPLHF. DNA of the CDR3: TGTGCCAGCAGCTATACCGGGACAGGATATAATTCACCCCTCCACTTT.

CDR3 bases: TGCAGTGCTAGTAAACGGACAGGGGTAAATCAGCCCCAGCATTTT. Its protein is CSASKRTGVNQPQHF. The chain has TRBV20-1 and TRBJ1-5; 9 bases agree with TRBD1. The V gene end was trimmed by 3 bases and the J gene end by 4 bases; junction bases not matched to a gene: 7. This CDR3 has 15 amino acids. Germline V gives CDR1 DFQATT, CDR2 SNEGSKA (reference sequence).

This sequence joins TRBV10-3 and TRBJ1-3, with 10 nucleotides matching TRBD1. The germline gives CDR1 ENHRY, CDR2 SYGVKD. With 9 bases clipped from V and 0 bases from J, the junction kept 5 bases outside the gene matches. CDR3 length: 15 residues. The CDR3 DNA sequence: TGTGCCATAGGACAGGGGGACCACTCTGGAAACACCATATATTTT. It translates to CAIGQGDHSGNTIYF.

A note on this clone: Mismatch with germline at one junction end may stem from a read error. This sequence joins TRBV24-1 and TRBJ1-2, with a weak D call TRBD1 (5 bases). The CDR3 is 11 residues long. Germline V gene lookup returns CDR1 KGHDR and CDR2 SFDVKD. DNA for the CDR3: TGTGCCACCAGTGATTTGAAGGACACCCACTTC. Its translation: CATSDLKDTHF.

The chain joins TRBV19 to TRBJ1-4; TRBD1 is a possible D gene (5 bases). The length of the CDR3 is 15 residues. V gave up 6 bases and J gave up 4 bases, with 15 bases separating them. Germline V gene lookup returns CDR1 LNHDA and CDR2 SQIVND (reference sequence). The CDR3 DNA sequence: TGTGCCAGTAGCCCTCTGTGGGGGGTTAATGAAAAACTGTTTTTT. Translation: CASSPLWGVNEKLFF.

The rearrangement links TRBV5-1 to TRBJ2-1; no firm D call. V was clipped by 1 base and J by 5 bases, with 13 bases between them. The CDR3 totals 15 residues. Germline loops: CDR1 SGHRS, CDR2 YFSETQ. CDR3 loop: CASSLFSSANNEQFF. In DNA form, the CDR3 reads TGCGCCAGCAGCTTGTTTTCTAGTGCCAACAATGAGCAGTTCTTC.

CDR3 nucleotides: TGTGCCAGCAGTTTATTTGTTATTGGCGGGAGAGGGAATGAGCAGTTCTTC. As protein: CASSLFVIGGRGNEQFF. V gene TRBV27 combines with J gene TRBJ2-1; 7 bases align to TRBD2. The ends lost 1 base at V and 7 bases at J; junction bases unmatched: 13. Germline CDR1 is MNHEY and CDR2 is SMNVEV (reference sequence). The CDR3 runs to 17 residues.

The chain employs TRBV5-1 and TRBJ2-1; D not certain. This CDR3 comprises 15 residues. Per the germline V gene, CDR1 is SGHRS and CDR2 is YFSETQ. The germline V and J ends were trimmed by 4 bases and 8 bases, with 19 bases remaining between them. The CDR3 nucleotides are TGCGCCAGCAGCCCGTTAACTTCAGGCCCCCATGAGCAGTTCTTC. It encodes CASSPLTSGPHEQFF.

The chain uses TRBV6-5 and TRBJ2-5; possible D gene TRBD2, 7 bases. Per germline, CDR1 MNHEY and CDR2 SVGAGI. CDR3 length: 16 residues. Between the trimmed V and J ends, which lost 0 bases and 2 bases, there was a span of 13 bases. Here the CDR3 DNA reads TGTGCCAGCAGTTACTCATCCAGGGGAGGGCAAGAGACCCAGTACTTC. It yields the protein CASSYSSRGGQETQYF.

Here the CDR3 DNA reads TGTGCCAGCAGTTTAGAAGCGGCGGCTCACTACGAGCAGTACTTC. This sequence encodes CASSLEAAAHYEQYF. The chain has TRBV27 and TRBJ2-7; perhaps TRBD2 as D (5 bases). There are 15 residues in the CDR3. Trimming shortened V by 2 bases and J by 3 bases, and 14 bases separated the two germline ends. Looked up from germline, CDR1 is MNHEY and CDR2 is SMNVEV (reference sequence).

The rearrangement joins TRBV29-1 to TRBJ1-2; a possible D gene is TRBD1 (5 bases). Trimming took off 4 bases at V and 6 bases at J, with 12 bases between the two ends. The CDR3 sequence is 12 residues long. Germline lookup yields CDR1 SQVTM and CDR2 ANQGSEA. This chain's CDR3 is CSVVPGVDGYTF. The CDR3 DNA follows: TGCAGCGTTGTGCCGGGGGTTGATGGCTACACCTTC.

The chain carries TRBV5-1 and TRBJ2-5; D is unclear. The germline V gene has CDR1 SGHRS and CDR2 YFSETQ. Trimming left V 3 bases short and J 3 bases short, with 3 bases between. The CDR3 totals 11 residues. CDR3 amino acids: CASSSKETQYF. The CDR3 DNA sequence: TGCGCCAGCAGCTCAAAAGAGACCCAGTACTTC.

CDR3 DNA: TGTGCCAGTAGTATAGTGGGACACTACTCCTACGAGCAGTACTTC. Residues: CASSIVGHYSYEQYF. V and J are TRBV19 and TRBJ2-7, with D perhaps TRBD1 (6 bases). The V gene lost 1 base and the J gene lost 0 bases, with 10 bases spanning the gap. The CDR3 is made up of 15 amino acids. Germline V gene lookup returns CDR1 LNHDA and CDR2 SQIVND (reference sequence).

The genes are TRBV2 and TRBJ1-1, with a possible D match to TRBD1 (6 bases). Trimming cost V 6 bases and J 1 base, with 12 bases left between them. Germline V lookup: CDR1 SNHLY, CDR2 FYNNEI. CDR3 length: 14 residues. CDR3 nucleotides: TGTGCCAGCAGGGCCGGACAGACGAACACTGAAGCTTTCTTT. Translating it yields CASRAGQTNTEAFF.

The chain uses TRBV7-3 and TRBJ2-3; 9 nucleotides line up with TRBD2. Per the germline V gene, CDR1 is SGHTA and CDR2 is FQGTGA. This CDR3 region has 15 residues. V was pared by 5 bases and J by 2 bases, with 5 bases of the junction left unmatched. This CDR3 is CASSQGLAYTDTQYF. DNA for the CDR3: TGTGCCAGCAGCCAGGGACTAGCTTACACAGATACGCAGTATTTT.

This chain uses TRBV27 with TRBJ1-1, with D possibly TRBD1 on 5 matching bases. V lost 5 bases and J lost 1, with 17 bases in between. The germline CDR1 and CDR2 sequences are MNHEY and SMNVEV (reference sequence). The CDR3 contains 16 residues. The CDR3 DNA reads TGTGCCAGCAGTGGACGGGGAGGGGCACCGAACACTGAAGCTTTCTTT. The encoded protein is CASSGRGGAPNTEAFF.

The chain has TRBV28 and TRBJ2-7; 7 nucleotides match TRBD1. J lost 0 bases, V lost 3 bases, and 2 bases had no gene match. Germline V gene lookup returns CDR1 MDHEN and CDR2 SYDVKM. CDR3 size: 14 residues. The CDR3 bases are TGTGCCAGCAGTTTCGGGACAGCCTCCTACGAGCAGTACTTC. Translating gives CASSFGTASYEQYF. Full variable domain (remainder filled in from reference TRBV28 and TRBJ2-7): DVKVTQSSRYLVKRTGEKVFLECVQDMDHENMFWYRQDPGLGLRLIYFSYDVKMKEKGDIPEGYSVSREKKERFSLILESASTNQTSMYLCASSFGTASYEQYFGPGTRLTVT.

The chain links TRBV25-1 to TRBJ1-1, with D perhaps matching TRBD1 (5 bases). V shed 4 bases and J shed 4 bases, with 16 bases lying between them. Germline CDR1 reads MGHDK; CDR2 reads SYGVNS. This CDR3 comprises 15 residues. The CDR3 reads CASSGGLLRSTEAFF. The DNA of the CDR3 is TGTGCCAGCAGTGGGGGACTCCTTAGGAGCACTGAAGCTTTCTTT.